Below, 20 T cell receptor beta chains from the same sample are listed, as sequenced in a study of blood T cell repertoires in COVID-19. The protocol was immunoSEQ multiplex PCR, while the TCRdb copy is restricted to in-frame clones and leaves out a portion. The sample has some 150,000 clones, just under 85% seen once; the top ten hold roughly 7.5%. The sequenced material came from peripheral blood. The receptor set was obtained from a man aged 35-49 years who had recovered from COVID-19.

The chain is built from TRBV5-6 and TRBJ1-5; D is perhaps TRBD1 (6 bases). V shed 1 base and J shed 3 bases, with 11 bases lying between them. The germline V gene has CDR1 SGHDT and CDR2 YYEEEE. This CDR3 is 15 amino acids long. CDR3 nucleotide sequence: TGTGCCAGCAGCTTGAAGGACAGAGACAATCAGCCCCAGCATTTT. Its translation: CASSLKDRDNQPQHF.

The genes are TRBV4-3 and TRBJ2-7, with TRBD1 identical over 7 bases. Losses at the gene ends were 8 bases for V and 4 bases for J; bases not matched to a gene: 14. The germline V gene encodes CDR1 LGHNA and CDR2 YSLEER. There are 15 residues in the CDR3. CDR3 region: CASSPGTGALYEQYF. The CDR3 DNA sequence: TGCGCCAGCTCCCCCGGAACAGGGGCCCTATACGAGCAGTACTTC.

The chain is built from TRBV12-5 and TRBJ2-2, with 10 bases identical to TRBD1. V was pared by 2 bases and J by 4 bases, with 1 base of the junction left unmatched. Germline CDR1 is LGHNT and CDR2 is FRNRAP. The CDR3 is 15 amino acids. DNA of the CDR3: TGTGCTAGTGGTTTGTGGGACAGGGGCACCGGGGAGCTGTTTTTT. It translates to CASGLWDRGTGELFF.

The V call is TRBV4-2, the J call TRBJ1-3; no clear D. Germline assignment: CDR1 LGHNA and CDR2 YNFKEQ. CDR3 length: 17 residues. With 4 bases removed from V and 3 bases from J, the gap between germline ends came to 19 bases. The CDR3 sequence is CASSLRVQAGSGNTIYF. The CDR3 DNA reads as TGTGCCAGCAGCCTAAGGGTCCAGGCGGGGAGTGGAAACACCATATATTTT.

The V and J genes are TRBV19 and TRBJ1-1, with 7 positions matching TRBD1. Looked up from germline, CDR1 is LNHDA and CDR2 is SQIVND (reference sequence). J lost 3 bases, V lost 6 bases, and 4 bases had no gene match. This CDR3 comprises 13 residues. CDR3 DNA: TGTGCCAGTAGCCGACAGGGCGACACTGAAGCTTTCTTT. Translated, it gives CASSRQGDTEAFF.

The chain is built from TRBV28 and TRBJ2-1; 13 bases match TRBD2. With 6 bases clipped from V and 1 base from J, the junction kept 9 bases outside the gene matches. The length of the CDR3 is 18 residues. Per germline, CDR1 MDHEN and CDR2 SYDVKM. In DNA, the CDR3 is TGTGCCAGCAGCCGAGGACTAGCGGGAGAATTATCCTACAATGAGCAGTTCTTC. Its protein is CASSRGLAGELSYNEQFF.

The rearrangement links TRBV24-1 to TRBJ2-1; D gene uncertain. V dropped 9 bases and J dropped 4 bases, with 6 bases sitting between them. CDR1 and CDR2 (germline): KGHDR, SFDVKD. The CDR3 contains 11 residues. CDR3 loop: CATRSYNEQFF. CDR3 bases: TGTGCCACCCGGAGTTACAATGAGCAGTTCTTC.

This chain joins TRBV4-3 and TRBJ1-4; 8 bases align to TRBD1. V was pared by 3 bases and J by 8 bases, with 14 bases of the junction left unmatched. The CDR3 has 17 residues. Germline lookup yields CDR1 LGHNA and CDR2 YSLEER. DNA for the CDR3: TGCGCCAGCAGCCATACCCTGGGACAGGATATAGAGGAAAAACTGTTTTTT. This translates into CASSHTLGQDIEEKLFF.

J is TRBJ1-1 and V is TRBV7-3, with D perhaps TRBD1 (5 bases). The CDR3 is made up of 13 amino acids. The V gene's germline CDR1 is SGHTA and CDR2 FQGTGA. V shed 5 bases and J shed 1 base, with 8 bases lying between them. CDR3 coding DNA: TGTGCCAGCAGCCAAACAGGGAACACTGAAGCTTTCTTT. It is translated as CASSQTGNTEAFF.

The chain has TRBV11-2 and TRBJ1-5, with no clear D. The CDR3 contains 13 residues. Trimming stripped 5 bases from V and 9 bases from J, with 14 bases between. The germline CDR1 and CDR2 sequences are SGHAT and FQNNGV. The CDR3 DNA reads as TGTGCCAGCAGCAAAGGGAGGGAATGGCCCCAGCATTTT. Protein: CASSKGREWPQHF.

CDR3 in DNA: TGTGCCAGCAGCTTAGACGGGAGCGGGAGGTCAGATACGCAGTATTTT. It yields the protein CASSLDGSGRSDTQYF. V usage is TRBV11-2 and J usage is TRBJ2-3; 9 bases line up with TRBD2. Germline assignment: CDR1 SGHAT and CDR2 FQNNGV. After removal of 0 bases from V and 4 bases from J, the junction contained 5 bases not matched to a gene. The CDR3 is 16 residues long.

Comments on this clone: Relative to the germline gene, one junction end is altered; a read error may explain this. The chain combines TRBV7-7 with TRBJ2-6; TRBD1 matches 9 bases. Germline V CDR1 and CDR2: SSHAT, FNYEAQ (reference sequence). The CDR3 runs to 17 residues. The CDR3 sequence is CASSPGQGLSGANVLTF. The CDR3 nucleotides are TGTGCTAGCAGCCCGGGACAGGGTCTCTCTGGGGCCAACGTCCTGACTTTC. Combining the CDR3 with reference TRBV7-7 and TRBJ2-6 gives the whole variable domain GAGVSQSPRYKVTKRGQDVTLRCDPISSHATLYWYQQALGQGPEFLTYFNYEAQPDKSGLPSDRFSAERPEGSISTLTIQRTEQRDSAMYRCASSPGQGLSGANVLTFGAGSRLTVL.

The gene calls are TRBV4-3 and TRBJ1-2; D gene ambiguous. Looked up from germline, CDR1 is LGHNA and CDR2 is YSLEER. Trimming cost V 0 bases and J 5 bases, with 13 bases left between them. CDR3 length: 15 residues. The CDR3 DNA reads TGCGCCAGCAGCCAAGATGAACGGGGTGGTTATGGCTACACCTTC. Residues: CASSQDERGGYGYTF.

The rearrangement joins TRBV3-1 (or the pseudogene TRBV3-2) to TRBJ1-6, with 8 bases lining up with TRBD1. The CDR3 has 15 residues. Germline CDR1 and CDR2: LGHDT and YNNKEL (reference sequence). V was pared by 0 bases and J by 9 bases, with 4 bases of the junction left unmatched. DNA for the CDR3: TGTGCCAGCAGCCAAGATTCAGGGGGCGGTTCACCCCTCCACTTT. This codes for CASSQDSGGGSPLHF.

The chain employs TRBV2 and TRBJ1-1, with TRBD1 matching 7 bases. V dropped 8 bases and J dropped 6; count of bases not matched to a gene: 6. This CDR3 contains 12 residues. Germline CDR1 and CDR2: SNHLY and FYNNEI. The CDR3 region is CASQTGLAEAFF. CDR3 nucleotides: TGTGCCAGCCAGACAGGGTTGGCTGAAGCTTTCTTT.

The CDR3 DNA reads TGTGCCAGCAGCTCCCTGGGGGCCCAAGCCGCCGAGCAGTACTTC. Its protein product is CASSSLGAQAAEQYF. V is TRBV5-8 and J is TRBJ2-7; D possibly corresponds to TRBD1 (6 bases). V dropped 3 bases and J dropped 6 bases, with 19 bases sitting between them. The CDR3 loop spans 15 amino acids. In germline, CDR1 is SGHTS, CDR2 YDEGEE.

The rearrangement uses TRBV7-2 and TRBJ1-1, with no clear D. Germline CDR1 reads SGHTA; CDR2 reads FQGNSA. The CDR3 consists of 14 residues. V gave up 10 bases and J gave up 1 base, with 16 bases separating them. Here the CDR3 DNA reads TGTGCCACGAACCGAGGTGGGTCGAACACTGAAGCTTTCTTT. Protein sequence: CATNRGGSNTEAFF. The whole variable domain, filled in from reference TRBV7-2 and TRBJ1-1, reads GAGVSQSPSNKVTEKGKDVELRCDPISGHTALYWYRQSLGQGLEFLIYFQGNSAPDKSGLPSDRFSAERTGGSVSTLTIQRTQQEDSAVYLCATNRGGSNTEAFFGQGTRLTVV.

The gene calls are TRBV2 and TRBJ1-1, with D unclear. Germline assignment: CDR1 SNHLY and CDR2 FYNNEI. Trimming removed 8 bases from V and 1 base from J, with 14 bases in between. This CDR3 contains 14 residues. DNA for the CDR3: TGTGCCAGCTTGACTACCTCAAGGAACACTGAAGCTTTCTTT. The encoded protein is CASLTTSRNTEAFF.

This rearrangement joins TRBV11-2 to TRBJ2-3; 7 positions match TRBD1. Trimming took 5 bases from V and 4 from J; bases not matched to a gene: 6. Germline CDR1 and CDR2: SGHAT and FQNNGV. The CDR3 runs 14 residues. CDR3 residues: CASSEQGSADTQYF. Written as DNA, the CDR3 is TGTGCCAGCAGCGAACAGGGGTCCGCAGATACGCAGTATTTT.

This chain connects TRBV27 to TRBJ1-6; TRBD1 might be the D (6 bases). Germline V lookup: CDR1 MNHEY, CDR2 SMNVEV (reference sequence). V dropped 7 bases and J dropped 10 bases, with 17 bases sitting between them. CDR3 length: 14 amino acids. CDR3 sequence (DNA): TGTGCCAGCACCCTTCGGGGGGCTTTATCACCCCTCCACTTT. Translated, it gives CASTLRGALSPLHF.